This TCR beta chain was sequenced during a study of blood T cell repertoires in COVID-19. Study background: COVID-19 samples from acute and convalescent phases originated in the United States, Italy and Spain. Nucleic acid was either cDNA or gDNA, and it came from T cells, B-cell-depleted T cells, or PBMCs.

Assay used: immunoSEQ multiplex PCR; TCRdb lists only in-frame clones, some missing. Of 250,000 to 400,000 clones listed, roughly 88% are singletons. The germline CDR1 and CDR2 sequences are MNHEY and SVGAGI. V gave up 2 bases and J gave up 4 bases, with 5 bases separating them. CDR3 length: 13 amino acids. Those enrolled in Seattle joined during active infection and were followed longitudinally afterward. The sequence derives from a woman aged 30 to 39 with COVID-19, enrolled during active disease. The sample comprised peripheral blood. This chain uses TRBV6-5 with TRBJ2-2; D might be TRBD1 (5 bases). The CDR3 protein is CASSYTGTGELFF. The DNA for the CDR3 is TGTGCCAGCAGTTACACAGGCACCGGGGAGCTGTTTTTT.